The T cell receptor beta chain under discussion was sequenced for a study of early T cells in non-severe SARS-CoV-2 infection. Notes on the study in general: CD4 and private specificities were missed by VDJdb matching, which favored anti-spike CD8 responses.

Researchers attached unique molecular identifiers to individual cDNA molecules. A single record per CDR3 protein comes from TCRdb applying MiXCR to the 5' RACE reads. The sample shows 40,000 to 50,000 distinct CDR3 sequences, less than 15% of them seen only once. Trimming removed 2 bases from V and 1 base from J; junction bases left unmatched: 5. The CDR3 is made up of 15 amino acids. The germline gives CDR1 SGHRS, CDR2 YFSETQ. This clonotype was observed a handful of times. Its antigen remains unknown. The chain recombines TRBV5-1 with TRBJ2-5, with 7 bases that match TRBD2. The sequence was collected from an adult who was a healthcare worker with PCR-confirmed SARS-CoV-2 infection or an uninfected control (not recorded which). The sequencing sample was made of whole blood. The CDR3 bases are TGCGCCAGCAGCTTACCTAGCGGCCCCCAAGAGACCCAGTACTTC. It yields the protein CASSLPSGPQETQYF.